Each of the 24 T cell receptor beta chains below was sequenced from the same sample in a study of OX40 agonist ivuxolimab in advanced cancers. Libraries were prepared by immunoSEQ multiplex PCR; TCRdb keeps only in-frame clonotypes and omits some of them. The sample has 70,000 or so clones, about 88% seen once. The source material was CD4+ or CD8+ T cells sorted from blood, sampled in a trial of the OX40 agonist ivuxolimab. These TCRs come from an adult with an advanced solid tumor such as melanoma, head and neck, liver or kidney cancer.

V and J are TRBV29-1 and TRBJ2-7; a weak D match, TRBD2 (6 bases). CDR1 and CDR2 (germline): SQVTM, ANQGSEA. The CDR3 covers 13 residues. Trimming left V 4 bases short and J 0 bases short, with 10 bases between. The CDR3 here is CSVAAGSSYEQYF. In DNA, the CDR3 is TGCAGCGTTGCTGCGGGGAGCTCCTACGAGCAGTACTTC.

The rearrangement joins TRBV28 to TRBJ1-2, with a possible D match to TRBD1 (5 bases). CDR1 is MDHEN and CDR2 is SYDVKM in the germline V gene. With 2 bases removed from V and 4 bases from J, the gap between germline ends came to 11 bases. This CDR3 spans 14 amino acids. CDR3 bases: TGTGCCAGCAGTTTACTATCCACAGGCTATGGCTACACCTTC. Translating it yields CASSLLSTGYGYTF.

The chain recombines TRBV19 with TRBJ2-5, with 14 bases fitting TRBD2. The CDR3 has 16 residues. The germline CDR1 and CDR2 sequences are LNHDA and SQIVND (reference sequence). V shed 5 bases and J 4 bases; nucleotides not matched to a gene: 6. The CDR3 sequence: CASSSGTSGRGETQYF. In DNA form, the CDR3 reads TGTGCCAGTAGTTCCGGGACTAGCGGGAGAGGAGAGACCCAGTACTTC.

The chain is built from TRBV9 and TRBJ2-3; D gene unclear. Germline V gene lookup returns CDR1 SGDLS and CDR2 YYNGEE. CDR3 size: 12 residues. V lost 4 bases to trimming and J lost 5 bases, with 8 bases between them. The CDR3 bases are TGTGCCAGCAGCCATCCAGAAGATACGCAGTATTTT. This translates into CASSHPEDTQYF.

This sequence joins TRBV9 and TRBJ2-7; D is possibly TRBD2 (6 bases). Trimming removed 2 bases from V and 0 bases from J, with 12 bases in between. The CDR3 spans 15 residues. The germline gives CDR1 SGDLS, CDR2 YYNGEE. CDR3 sequence (DNA): TGTGCCAGCAGCGTCGGTCCGGGAGTCTCCTACGAGCAGTACTTC. Protein sequence: CASSVGPGVSYEQYF. Full variable domain (rest looked up from reference TRBV9 and TRBJ2-7): DSGVTQTPKHLITATGQRVTLRCSPRSGDLSVYWYQQSLDQGLQFLIQYYNGEERAKGNILERFSAQQFPDLHSELNLSSLELGDSALYFCASSVGPGVSYEQYFGPGTRLTVT.

The CDR3 coding sequence is TGTGCCAGCAGCCCCAGGGGGCTTGCTGAAGCTTTCTTT. It codes for CASSPRGLAEAFF. The chain links TRBV7-9 to TRBJ1-1, with 8 bases fitting TRBD1. Germline lookup yields CDR1 SEHNR and CDR2 FQNEAQ (reference sequence). Unmatched junction bases numbered 5, after V lost 5 bases and J lost 6 bases. CDR3 size: 13 residues.

In DNA, the CDR3 is TGTGCCAGCAGTTTGCGGGAGTACAACGAGCAGTACTTC. This codes for CASSLREYNEQYF. The V and J genes are TRBV27 and TRBJ2-7; 7 nucleotides match TRBD2. Germline V gene sequence: CDR1 MNHEY, CDR2 SMNVEV (reference sequence). The CDR3 runs to 13 residues. Trimming removed 3 bases from V and 5 bases from J; junction bases left unmatched: 4.

This chain links TRBV9 with TRBJ2-2, with D unclear. Germline CDR1 reads SGDLS; CDR2 reads YYNGEE. The CDR3 extends over 16 amino acids. Trimming removed 0 bases from V and 5 bases from J, with 14 bases in between. CDR3 region: CASSVVSGLRTGELFF. CDR3 DNA: TGTGCCAGCAGCGTAGTATCGGGTTTGCGAACCGGGGAGCTGTTTTTT.

J is TRBJ2-4 and V is TRBV5-5; 7 positions match TRBD1. CDR1 SGHKS and CDR2 YYEKEE come from the germline V gene (reference sequence). The CDR3 is 15 residues long. J was trimmed by 2 bases and V by 3 bases; bases with no gene match: 5. CDR3 coding DNA: TGTGCCAGCAGCTATGACAGGGTGACCAAAAACATTCAGTACTTC. This sequence encodes CASSYDRVTKNIQYF.

The CDR3 nucleotides read TGTGCCAGCAGTGAAGGGACAGGTGGATCCCATCAGCCCCAGCATTTT. The encoded protein is CASSEGTGGSHQPQHF. The chain employs TRBV6-1 and TRBJ1-5, with 7 bases fitting TRBD1. This CDR3 is built from 16 residues. V was clipped by 1 base and J by 5 bases; unmatched bases: 8. The germline CDR1 and CDR2 sequences are MNHNS and SASEGT.

V gene TRBV7-9 combines with J gene TRBJ1-3; possibly TRBD1 for D (5 bases). Germline lookup yields CDR1 SEHNR and CDR2 FQNEAQ (reference sequence). V lost 5 bases to trimming and J lost 0 bases, with 11 bases between them. The CDR3 is 15 residues long. As DNA, the CDR3 is TGTGCCAGCAGCCCAGGGTCGCGCTCTGGAAACACCATATATTTT. Protein product: CASSPGSRSGNTIYF.

This chain links TRBV5-1 with TRBJ2-7; 10 bases are a match to TRBD1. With V trimmed by 4 bases and J by 5 bases, 9 bases remained unmatched. Germline-derived CDR1 and CDR2 are SGHRS and YFSETQ. The CDR3 extends over 15 amino acids. CDR3 sequence: CASSPEGTGVHEQYF. Written as DNA, the CDR3 is TGCGCCAGCAGCCCCGAGGGGACAGGGGTCCACGAGCAGTACTTC.

The rearrangement links TRBV14 to TRBJ1-2; D is ambiguous. The CDR3 has 15 amino acids. The germline V gene has CDR1 SGHDN and CDR2 FVKESK. V was trimmed by 0 bases and J by 4 bases, leaving 12 bases between them. The CDR3, as DNA: TGTGCCAGCAGCCAAGATGAGGGAACCTCCTATGGCTACACCTTC. Protein product: CASSQDEGTSYGYTF.

This chain joins TRBV7-9 and TRBJ2-5, with TRBD2 as a possible D gene (6 bases). Germline V gene sequence: CDR1 SEHNR, CDR2 FQNEAQ (reference sequence). The CDR3 runs to 15 residues. V shed 3 bases and J shed 0 bases, with 11 bases lying between them. As DNA, the CDR3 is TGTGCCAGCAGCTTGGGCGGGATGCACCAAGAGACCCAGTACTTC. Protein sequence: CASSLGGMHQETQYF.

This clone was recorded once. V usage is TRBV6-1 and J usage is TRBJ2-5; 7 bases match TRBD1. The CDR3 consists of 13 residues. Per germline, CDR1 MNHNS and CDR2 SASEGT. V was pared by 8 bases and J by 5 bases, with 8 bases of the junction left unmatched. The CDR3 region has the DNA TGTGCCAGCCCCAGGGACAGCTACGAGACCCAGTACTTC. As protein: CASPRDSYETQYF.

This clone was counted once. This chain uses TRBV14 with TRBJ2-5; TRBD2 matches 10 bases. In germline, CDR1 is SGHDN, CDR2 FVKESK. The CDR3 has 16 residues. After removal of 1 base from V and 4 bases from J, the junction contained 6 bases not matched to a gene. DNA of the CDR3: TGTGCCAGCAGCCAAGCAGCGGGAGGGTATGCAGAGACCCAGTACTTC. Translation gives CASSQAAGGYAETQYF.

This chain joins TRBV10-2 and TRBJ2-7, with 11 bases matching TRBD2. The CDR3 totals 13 residues. Germline CDR1 reads WSHSY; CDR2 reads SAAADI. V was pared by 6 bases and J by 6 bases, with 4 bases of the junction left unmatched. CDR3 in DNA: TGCGCCAGCAGACTAGCGGGAGAAGGCGAGCAGTACTTC. This translates into CASRLAGEGEQYF.

This rearrangement joins TRBV28 to TRBJ1-3; 9 nucleotides align to TRBD1. This CDR3 has 17 amino acids. V lost 3 bases to trimming and J lost 0 bases; unmatched junction nucleotides: 6. The germline V gene has CDR1 MDHEN and CDR2 SYDVKM. Here the CDR3 DNA reads TGTGCCAGCAGTTTGCCAGGGACAGGGTTCTCTGGAAACACCATATATTTT. Translated: CASSLPGTGFSGNTIYF.

V and J are TRBV15 and TRBJ2-3; either TRBD1 or TRBD2 may fit D (6 bases each). Germline-derived CDR1 and CDR2 are LNHNV and YYDKDF (reference sequence). Between the trimmed V and J ends, which lost 4 bases and 2 bases, there was a span of 10 bases. The CDR3 length is 14 residues. CDR3: CATSKGGDTDTQYF. CDR3 nucleotides: TGTGCCACCAGCAAGGGGGGAGACACAGATACGCAGTATTTT.

Only a few counts were recorded for this clone. The chain carries TRBV7-9 and TRBJ2-7, with a weak D call TRBD1 (6 bases). V was cut by 5 bases and J by 7 bases, with 12 bases left in between. Germline CDR1 is SEHNR and CDR2 is FQNEAQ (reference sequence). CDR3 length: 12 amino acids. The CDR3 reads CASSLGTTEQYF. DNA of the CDR3: TGTGCCAGCAGCCTCGGGACAACTGAGCAGTACTTC.

The sample holds one count of this clone. The chain combines TRBV21-1 with TRBJ2-7. TRBV21-1 is assigned pseudogene status. The CDR3 is 16 amino acids. CDR3 amino acids: CASSKVIREGFYEQYF. Written as DNA, the CDR3 is TGTGCCAGCAGCAAAGTAATCCGAGAGGGGTTCTACGAGCAGTACTTC.

The chain links TRBV12-1 to TRBJ2-1; the table's TRBD2 call for D was not verified on the DNA. TRBV12-1 has pseudogene status. The length of the CDR3 is 18 residues. This CDR3 reads CASSHRLAGGPFDNEQFF. Here the CDR3 DNA reads TGTGCCAGCAGCCACAGACTAGCGGGAGGGCCTTTCGACAATGAGCAGTTCTTC.

This rearrangement joins TRBV27 to TRBJ2-7; D ambiguous. Trimming shortened V by 6 bases and J by 3 bases, and 12 bases separated the two germline ends. The germline V gene encodes CDR1 MNHEY and CDR2 SMNVEV (reference sequence). This CDR3 has 13 residues. CDR3 sequence: CASSPEPRYEQYF. The CDR3 region has the DNA TGTGCCAGCAGCCCTGAACCGCGCTACGAGCAGTACTTC.

The rearrangement joins TRBV19 to TRBJ2-2; 8 bases match TRBD1. This CDR3 is built from 15 residues. In germline, CDR1 is LNHDA, CDR2 SQIVND (reference sequence). Losses at the gene ends were 5 bases for V and 8 bases for J; bases not matched to a gene: 10. CDR3 loop: CASSQGPGGIGELFF. For the CDR3, the DNA is TGTGCCAGTAGTCAGGGGCCAGGGGGCATTGGGGAGCTGTTTTTT. Complete variable domain (other parts from reference TRBV19 and TRBJ2-2): DGGITQSPKYLFRKEGQNVTLSCEQNLNHDAMYWYRQDPGQGLRLIYYSQIVNDFQKGDIAEGYSVSREKKESFPLTVTSAQKNPTAFYLCASSQGPGGIGELFFGEGSRLTVL.